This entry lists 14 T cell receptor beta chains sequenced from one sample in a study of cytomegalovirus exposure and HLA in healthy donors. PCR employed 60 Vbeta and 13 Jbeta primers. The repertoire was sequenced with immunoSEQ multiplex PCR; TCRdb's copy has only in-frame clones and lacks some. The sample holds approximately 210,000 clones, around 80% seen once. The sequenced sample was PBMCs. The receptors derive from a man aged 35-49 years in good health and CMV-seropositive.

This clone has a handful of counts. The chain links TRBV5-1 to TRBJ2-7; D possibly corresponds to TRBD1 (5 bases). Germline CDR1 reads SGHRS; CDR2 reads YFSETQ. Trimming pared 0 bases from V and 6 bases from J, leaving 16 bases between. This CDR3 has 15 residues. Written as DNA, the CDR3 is TGCGCCAGCAGCTTGGAGGGGCTCGACACCAGCGAGCAGTACTTC. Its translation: CASSLEGLDTSEQYF.

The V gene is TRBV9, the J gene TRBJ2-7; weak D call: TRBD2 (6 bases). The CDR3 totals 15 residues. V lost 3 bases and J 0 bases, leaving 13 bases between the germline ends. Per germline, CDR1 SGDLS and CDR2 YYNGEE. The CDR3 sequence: CASSAGLPISYEQYF. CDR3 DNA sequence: TGTGCCAGCAGCGCGGGACTTCCTATCTCCTACGAGCAGTACTTC.

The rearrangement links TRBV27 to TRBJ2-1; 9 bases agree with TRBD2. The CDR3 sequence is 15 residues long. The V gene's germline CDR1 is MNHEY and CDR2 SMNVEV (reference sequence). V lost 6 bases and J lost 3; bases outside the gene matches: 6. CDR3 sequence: CASSLSGSFYNEQFF. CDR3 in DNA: TGTGCCAGCAGCCTTAGCGGGAGCTTCTACAATGAGCAGTTCTTC.

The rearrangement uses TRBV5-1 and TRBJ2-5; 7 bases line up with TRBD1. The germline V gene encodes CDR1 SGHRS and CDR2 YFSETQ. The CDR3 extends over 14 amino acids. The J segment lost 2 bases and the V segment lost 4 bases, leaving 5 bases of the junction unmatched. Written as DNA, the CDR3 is TGCGCCAGCAGCCCAGGGGGAGCACAAGAGACCCAGTACTTC. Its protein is CASSPGGAQETQYF.

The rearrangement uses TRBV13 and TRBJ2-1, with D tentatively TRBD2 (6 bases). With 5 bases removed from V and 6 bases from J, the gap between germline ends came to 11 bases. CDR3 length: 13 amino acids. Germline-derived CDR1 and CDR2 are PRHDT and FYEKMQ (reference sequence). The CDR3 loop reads CASSPGTFNEQFF. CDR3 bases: TGTGCCAGCAGCCCCGGGACTTTCAATGAGCAGTTCTTC.

CDR3 in amino acids: CASSLEGTASEAFF. CDR3 DNA sequence: TGTGCCAGCAGCTTAGAAGGGACAGCCTCTGAAGCTTTCTTT. The rearrangement uses TRBV7-9 and TRBJ1-1; 7 bases agree with TRBD1. Germline V gives CDR1 SEHNR, CDR2 FQNEAQ (reference sequence). CDR3 length: 14 residues. The V segment lost 1 base and the J segment 6 bases; nucleotides outside the gene matches: 5.

CDR3 sequence: CASAFSGRVLETQYF. The CDR3 DNA sequence: TGCGCCAGCGCCTTTAGCGGGAGGGTCTTGGAGACCCAGTACTTC. The J gene is TRBJ2-5, the V gene TRBV5-1, with 11 bases lining up with TRBD2. The CDR3 loop spans 15 amino acids. The J segment lost 5 bases and the V segment lost 7 bases, leaving 10 bases of the junction unmatched. The germline gives CDR1 SGHRS, CDR2 YFSETQ.

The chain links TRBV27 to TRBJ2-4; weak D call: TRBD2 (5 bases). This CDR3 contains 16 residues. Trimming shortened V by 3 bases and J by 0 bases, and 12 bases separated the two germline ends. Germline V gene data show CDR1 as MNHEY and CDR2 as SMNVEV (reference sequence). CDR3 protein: CASSFEGSLAKNIQYF. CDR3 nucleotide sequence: TGTGCCAGCAGTTTCGAGGGATCCTTAGCCAAAAACATTCAGTACTTC.

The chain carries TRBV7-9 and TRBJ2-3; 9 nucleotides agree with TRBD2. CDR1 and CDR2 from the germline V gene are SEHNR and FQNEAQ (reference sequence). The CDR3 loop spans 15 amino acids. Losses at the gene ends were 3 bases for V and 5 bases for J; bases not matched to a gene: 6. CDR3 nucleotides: TGTGCCAGCAGCTTCGGCGGGAGGGCCCTAGATACGCAGTATTTT. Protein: CASSFGGRALDTQYF.

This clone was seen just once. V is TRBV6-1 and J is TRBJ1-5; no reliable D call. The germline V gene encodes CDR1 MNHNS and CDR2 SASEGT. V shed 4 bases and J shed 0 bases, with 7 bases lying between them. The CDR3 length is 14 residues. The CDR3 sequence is CASSAQDSNQPQHF. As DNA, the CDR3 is TGTGCCAGCAGTGCGCAGGATAGCAATCAGCCCCAGCATTTT.

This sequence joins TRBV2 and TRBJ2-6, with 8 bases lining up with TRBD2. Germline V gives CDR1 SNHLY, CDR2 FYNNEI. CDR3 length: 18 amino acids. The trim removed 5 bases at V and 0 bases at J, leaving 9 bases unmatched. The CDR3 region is CASSPQGLAGSGANVLTF. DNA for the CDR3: TGTGCCAGCAGTCCTCAGGGCCTAGCGGGCTCTGGGGCCAACGTCCTGACTTTC.

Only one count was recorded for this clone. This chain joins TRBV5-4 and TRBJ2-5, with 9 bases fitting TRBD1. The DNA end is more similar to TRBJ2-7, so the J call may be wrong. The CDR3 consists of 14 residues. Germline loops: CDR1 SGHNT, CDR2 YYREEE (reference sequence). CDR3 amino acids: CASSDRQGAYEQYF. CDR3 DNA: TGTGCCAGCAGCGACCGACAGGGGGCCTACGAGCAGTACTTC.

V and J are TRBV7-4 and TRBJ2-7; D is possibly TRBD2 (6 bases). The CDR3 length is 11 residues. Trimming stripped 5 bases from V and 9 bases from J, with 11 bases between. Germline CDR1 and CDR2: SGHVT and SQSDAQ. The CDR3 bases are TGTGCCAGCAGCCCCACGGGACTGCAGTACGTC. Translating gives CASSPTGLQYV.

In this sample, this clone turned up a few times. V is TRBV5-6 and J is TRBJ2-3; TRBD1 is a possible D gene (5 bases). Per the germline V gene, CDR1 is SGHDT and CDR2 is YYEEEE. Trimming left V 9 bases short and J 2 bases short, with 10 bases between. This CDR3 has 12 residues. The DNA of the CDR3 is TGTGCCACCAAGACAGTCACAGATACGCAGTATTTT. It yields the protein CATKTVTDTQYF.